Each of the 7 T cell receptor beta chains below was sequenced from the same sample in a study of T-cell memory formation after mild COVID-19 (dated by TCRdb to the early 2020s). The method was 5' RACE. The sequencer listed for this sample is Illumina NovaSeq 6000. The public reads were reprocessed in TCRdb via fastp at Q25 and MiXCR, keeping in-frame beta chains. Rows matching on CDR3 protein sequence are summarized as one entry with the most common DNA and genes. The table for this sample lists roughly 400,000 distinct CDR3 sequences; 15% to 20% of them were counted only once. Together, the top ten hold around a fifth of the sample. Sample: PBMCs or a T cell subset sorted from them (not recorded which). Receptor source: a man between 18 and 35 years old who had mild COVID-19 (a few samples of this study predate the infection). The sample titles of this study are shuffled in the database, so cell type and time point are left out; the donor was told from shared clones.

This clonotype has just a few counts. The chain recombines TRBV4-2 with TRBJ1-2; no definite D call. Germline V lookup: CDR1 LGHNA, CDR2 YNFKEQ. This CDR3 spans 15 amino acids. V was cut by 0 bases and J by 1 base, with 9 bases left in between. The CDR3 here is CASSQELSYNYGYTF. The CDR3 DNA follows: TGTGCCAGCAGCCAAGAACTTTCTTATAACTATGGCTACACCTTC.

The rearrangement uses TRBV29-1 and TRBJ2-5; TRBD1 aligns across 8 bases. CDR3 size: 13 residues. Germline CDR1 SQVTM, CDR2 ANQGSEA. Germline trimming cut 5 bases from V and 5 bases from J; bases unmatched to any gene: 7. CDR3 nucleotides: TGCAGCGTTTACAGGGGGAGCGGGGAGACCCAGTACTTC. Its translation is CSVYRGSGETQYF.

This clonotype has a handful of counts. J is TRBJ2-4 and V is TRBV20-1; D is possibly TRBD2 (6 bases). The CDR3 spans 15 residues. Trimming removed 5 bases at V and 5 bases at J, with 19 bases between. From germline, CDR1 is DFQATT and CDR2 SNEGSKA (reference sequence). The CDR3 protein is CSAGALGGSENIQYF. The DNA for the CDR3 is TGCAGTGCTGGAGCCCTCGGAGGGAGTGAAAACATTCAGTACTTC.

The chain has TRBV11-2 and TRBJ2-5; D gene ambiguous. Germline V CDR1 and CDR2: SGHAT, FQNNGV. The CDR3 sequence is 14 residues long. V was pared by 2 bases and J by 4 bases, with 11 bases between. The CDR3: CASSLRGPPETQYF. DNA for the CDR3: TGTGCCAGCAGCTTACGTGGACCCCCAGAGACCCAGTACTTC.

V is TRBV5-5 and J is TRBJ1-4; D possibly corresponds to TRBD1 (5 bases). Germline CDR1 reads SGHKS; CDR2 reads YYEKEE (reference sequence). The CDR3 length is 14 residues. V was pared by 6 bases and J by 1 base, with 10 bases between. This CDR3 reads CASTLRGTNEKLFF. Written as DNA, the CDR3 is TGTGCCAGCACATTAAGGGGAACTAATGAAAAACTGTTTTTT.

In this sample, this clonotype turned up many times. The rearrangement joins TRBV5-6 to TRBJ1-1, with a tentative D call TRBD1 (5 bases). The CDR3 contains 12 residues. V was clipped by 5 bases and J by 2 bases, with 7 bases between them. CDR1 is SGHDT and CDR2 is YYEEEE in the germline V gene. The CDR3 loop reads CASRRGNTEAFF. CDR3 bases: TGTGCCAGCAGAAGGGGCAACACTGAAGCTTTCTTT. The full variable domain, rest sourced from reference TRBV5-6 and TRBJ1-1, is DAGVTQSPTHLIKTRGQQVTLRCSPKSGHDTVSWYQQALGQGPQFIFQYYEEEERQRGNFPDRFSGHQFPNYSSELNVNALLLGDSALYLCASRRGNTEAFFGQGTRLTVV.

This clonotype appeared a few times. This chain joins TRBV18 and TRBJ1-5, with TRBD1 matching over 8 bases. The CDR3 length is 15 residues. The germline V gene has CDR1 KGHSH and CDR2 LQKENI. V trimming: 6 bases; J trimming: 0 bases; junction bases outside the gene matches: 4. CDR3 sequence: CASSGTGDSNQPQHF. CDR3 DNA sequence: TGTGCCAGCTCGGGGACAGGAGATAGCAATCAGCCCCAGCATTTT.